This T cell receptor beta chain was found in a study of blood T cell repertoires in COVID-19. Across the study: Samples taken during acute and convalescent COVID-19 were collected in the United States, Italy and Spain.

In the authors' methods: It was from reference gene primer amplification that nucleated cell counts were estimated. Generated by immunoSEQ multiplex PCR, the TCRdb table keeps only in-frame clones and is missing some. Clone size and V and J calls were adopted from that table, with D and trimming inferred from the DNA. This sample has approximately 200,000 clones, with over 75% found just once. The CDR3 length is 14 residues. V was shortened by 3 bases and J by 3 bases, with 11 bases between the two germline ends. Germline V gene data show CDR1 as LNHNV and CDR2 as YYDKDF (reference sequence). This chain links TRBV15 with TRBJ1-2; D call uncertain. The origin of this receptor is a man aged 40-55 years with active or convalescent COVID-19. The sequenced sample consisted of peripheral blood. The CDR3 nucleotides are TGTGCCACCAGCAGGGAGGCCCAGGACTATGGCTACACCTTC. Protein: CATSREAQDYGYTF.